This is a list of T cell receptor beta chains from one sample in a study of T-cell reconstitution after alpha-beta-depleted transplantation in children. Using its own MiXCR run on the PCR reads, TCRdb lists one record per CDR3 protein. This repertoire shows about 300,000 distinct CDR3 sequences, over 7.5% found once; its top ten account for 9.1%. Sequencing used peripheral blood, obtained 360 days after TCRalphabeta/CD19-depleted stem cell transplant. These receptors came from a female patient aged 2-9 years who had a stem cell transplant for Fanconi anemia, so the T cells may come from the graft donor. Both conserved end residues are part of each CDR3. Fields, in order: V gene, clone size, D gene, J gene, CDR3 DNA, CDR3 protein. A D gene is named only where the DNA matches it firmly. Some rows have no size entry. The others give once, few or many, or a class for an expanded clone.

TRBV12-3/TRBV12-4	many	.	TRBJ2-1	TGTGCCAGCAGGTGGGAGAGGGGATCCTACAATGAGCAGTTCTTC	CASRWERGSYNEQFF
TRBV20-1	.	TRBD1	TRBJ1-5	TGCAGTGCCCCCGGGACAGGGATGAGATCGGGTCAGCCCCAGCATTTT	CSAPGTGMRSGQPQHF
TRBV5-1	.	.	TRBJ1-1	TGCGCCAGCAGCTTGGTAGTGTCACGGACTGAAGCTTTCTTT	CASSLVVSRTEAFF
TRBV9	.	TRBD1	TRBJ1-4	TGTGCCAGCAGCGCCAGGGGGGGGGGCGAAAAACTGTTTTTT	CASSARGGGEKLFF
TRBV12-3/TRBV12-4	many	.	TRBJ2-1	TGTGCCAGCAGTTTAGCAGGGAGAGGGTACAATGAGCAGTTCTTC	CASSLAGRGYNEQFF
TRBV11-3	many	.	TRBJ2-1	TGTGCCAGCAGCTTAGTGGTGGGGGTCAGCTCCTACAATGAGCAGTTCTTC	CASSLVVGVSSYNEQFF
TRBV20-1	few	TRBD1	TRBJ1-2	TGCAGTGCTAGGGAAATAGACAGGGGTGGGGTAGGCTACACCTTC	CSAREIDRGGVGYTF
TRBV12-3/TRBV12-4	many	TRBD2	TRBJ2-3	TGTGCCAGCAATCACCCGGGAACTAGCGAAGATACGCAGTATTTT	CASNHPGTSEDTQYF
TRBV2	few	TRBD1	TRBJ2-5	TGTGCCAGCAGGGACGACAGGGCCCAAGAGACCCAGTACTTC	CASRDDRAQETQYF
TRBV5-6	many	TRBD2	TRBJ2-3	TGTGCCAGCAGGACTAGCGGGGGGGCCCCAGATACGCAGTATTTT	CASRTSGGAPDTQYF
TRBV30	few	.	TRBJ1-5	TGTGCCTGGGAATACTATGGGGTGGATCAGCCCCAGCATTTT	CAWEYYGVDQPQHF
TRBV2	.	.	TRBJ1-5	TGTGCCAGCAGTGAGTTCGGGGGTTTAAGCAATCAGCCCCAGCATTTT	CASSEFGGLSNQPQHF
TRBV4-1	many	.	TRBJ2-3	TGCGCCAGCAGCCAACCAAGGCGGGAAGATACGCAGTATTTT	CASSQPRREDTQYF
TRBV12-3/TRBV12-4	.	TRBD1	TRBJ2-2	TGTGCCAGCAGTTCAGGACAGGGGGCCTCCGGGGAGCTGTTTTTT	CASSSGQGASGELFF
TRBV12-3/TRBV12-4	many	.	TRBJ1-3	TGTGCCAGCAGTTTTTCTCTTGGAAACACCATATATTTT	CASSFSLGNTIYF
TRBV7-2	many	TRBD2	TRBJ2-3	TGTGCCAGCAGCTGGTCCTTAGCGGGGGCGGGCACAGATACGCAGTATTTT	CASSWSLAGAGTDTQYF
TRBV9	.	.	TRBJ1-5	TGTGCCAGCAGCGTAGATGGGGACTCCGGGGGTCAGCCCCAGCATTTT	CASSVDGDSGGQPQHF
TRBV7-8	many	TRBD2	TRBJ2-3	TGTGCCAGCAGCTTCTATGGGGGGGGAACAGATACGCAGTATTTT	CASSFYGGGTDTQYF
TRBV20-1	many	.	TRBJ2-7	TGCAGTGCTAGGGTCTCCGAGCAGTACTTC	CSARVSEQYF
TRBV7-8	.	.	TRBJ2-1	TGTGCCAGCAGCCGAATACTCCAACTGACTAATGAGCAGTTCTTC	CASSRILQLTNEQFF
TRBV5-6	.	TRBD2	TRBJ2-5	TGTGCCAGCAGCTTCCTAGCGGGGGGGACCCAAGAGACCCAGTACTTC	CASSFLAGGTQETQYF
TRBV5-1	many	.	TRBJ2-2	TGCGCCAGCAGCTCAGACCTAGGGACCGGGGAGCTGTTTTTT	CASSSDLGTGELFF
TRBV30	few	.	TRBJ2-1	TGTGCCTGGAGTGTAAACAGGGAACCCAATGAGCAGTTCTTC	CAWSVNREPNEQFF
TRBV12-3/TRBV12-4	many	.	TRBJ2-7	TGTGCCAGCAGTTCCGTCGGGCCCTACGAGCAGTACTTC	CASSSVGPYEQYF
TRBV20-1	.	TRBD1	TRBJ2-7	TGCAGTGCGCGAGAGGGACAGGTAACCTACGAGCAGTACTTC	CSAREGQVTYEQYF
TRBV20-1	many	TRBD2	TRBJ2-1	TGCAGTGCTAGGGGACTAGCGGGAGTACCTGAGCAGTTCTTC	CSARGLAGVPEQFF
TRBV7-2	many	.	TRBJ2-5	TGTGCCAGCAGCTTGTCAGCGTGGGAGACCCAGTACTTC	CASSLSAWETQYF
TRBV20-1	many	.	TRBJ1-1	TGCAGTGCTAGAGCTCAGGGAGGGACTGAAGCTTTCTTT	CSARAQGGTEAFF
TRBV7-6	.	TRBD2	TRBJ2-1	TGTGCCAGCACCCAAACCCCTAGCGGGGGGCTTGGATACAATGAGCAGTTCTTC	CASTQTPSGGLGYNEQFF
TRBV29-1	many	.	TRBJ1-1	TGCAGCGTTGTCAGGGTGGATAAAGCTTTCTTT	CSVVRVDKAFF
TRBV11-2	few	.	TRBJ1-1	TGTGCCAGCAGCTTAGATAGGGGCGGGTTTAAAGCTTTCTTT	CASSLDRGGFKAFF
TRBV6-5	many	.	TRBJ2-3	TGTGCCAGCAGTTACTCGAGTATGGTAGGGGGGGCAGATACGCAGTATTTT	CASSYSSMVGGADTQYF
TRBV28	many	.	TRBJ1-5	TGTGCCAGCAGTTTATCCCCTCCCCGAGCCCAGCATTTT	CASSLSPPRAQHF
TRBV28	many	TRBD1	TRBJ1-2	TGTGCCAGCAGTCCTCACTCCGGGACAGACAAAAAAAACTATGGCTACACCTTC	CASSPHSGTDKKNYGYTF
TRBV20-1	.	TRBD2	TRBJ2-1	TGCAGTGCTAGAGAGAGCGAGGCTAGCGGGGGCTTCAGCTCCTACAATGAGCAGTTCTTC	CSARESEASGGFSSYNEQFF
TRBV11-2	.	.	TRBJ2-7	TGTGCCAGCAGCTTAGATAGGTGGGGATCCTACGAGCAGTACTTC	CASSLDRWGSYEQYF
TRBV5-1	many	TRBD2	TRBJ2-1	TGCGCCAGCAGCCCATCAGGACTAGCAACTTACAATGAGCAGTTCTTC	CASSPSGLATYNEQFF
TRBV10-3	few	.	TRBJ2-7	TGTGCCATCAGCGACTCTGGACGGACCTACGAGCAGTACTTC	CAISDSGRTYEQYF
TRBV12-3/TRBV12-4	many	.	TRBJ2-5	TGTGCCAGCAGTTTTTTAACGGGGCCGGGTGAGACCCAGTACTTC	CASSFLTGPGETQYF
TRBV12-3/TRBV12-4	many	.	TRBJ2-2	TGTGCCAGCAGTCAAGTTCTAGCCGGGGAGCTGTTTTTT	CASSQVLAGELFF
TRBV29-1	many	TRBD1	TRBJ2-7	TGCAGCGTCAAGAGGACAGGGGAGGGCGAGCAGTACTTC	CSVKRTGEGEQYF
TRBV12-3/TRBV12-4	many	TRBD1	TRBJ2-2	TGTGCCAGCAGTTTTCACAGGGGCGGCACCGGGGAGCTGTTTTTT	CASSFHRGGTGELFF
TRBV12-3/TRBV12-4	many	.	TRBJ2-3	TGTGCCAGCAGCCAACGACTGGGTACAGATACGCAGTATTTT	CASSQRLGTDTQYF
TRBV6-1	.	TRBD1	TRBJ2-2	TGTGCCAGCAGCAGACCCGGGACAGGGGGATGGGGCGGGGAGCTGTTTTTT	CASSRPGTGGWGGELFF
TRBV7-2	.	.	TRBJ2-5	TGTGCCAGCAGCCCAAACAGACAAAAAGAGACCCAGTACTTC	CASSPNRQKETQYF
TRBV27	.	TRBD2	TRBJ2-1	TGTGCCAGCAGTATTAGCGGGGGGGGCAATGAGCTGTTCTTC	CASSISGGGNELFF
TRBV20-1	many	TRBD2	TRBJ2-3	TGCAGTGCTAGCCCTCTAGCGGGAGATGCAGATACGCAGTATTTT	CSASPLAGDADTQYF
TRBV3-1	many	TRBD2	TRBJ2-5	TGTGCCAGCAGCCAAGTAATCGCAACTAGCGGAGAGACCCAGTACTTC	CASSQVIATSGETQYF
TRBV11-1	few	.	TRBJ2-7	TGTGCCAGCAGCTTAGATGAATGGGCTTCTCCGGGTTCCTACGAGCAGTACTTC	CASSLDEWASPGSYEQYF
TRBV27	.	TRBD1	TRBJ1-5	TGTGCCAGCAGTCCCCGGGACAGAACTTATAGCAATCAGCCCCAGCATTTT	CASSPRDRTYSNQPQHF
TRBV30	.	.	TRBJ1-1	TGTGCCTGGAGTGTAGCGGGGACTGAAGCTTTCTTT	CAWSVAGTEAFF
TRBV28	few	TRBD2	TRBJ2-5	TGTGCCAGCAGTTCCCCTCGAGTGGGGGGGCAAGAGACCCAGTACTTC	CASSSPRVGGQETQYF
TRBV9	many	.	TRBJ2-5	TGTGCCAGCAGCATCACCGGGACCCCGGAGACCCAGTACTTC	CASSITGTPETQYF
TRBV5-1	many	TRBD1	TRBJ2-7	TGCGCCAGCAGCTTTGGTATTGGGACCCGACAGGGCGCTAGCTACGAGCAGTACTTC	CASSFGIGTRQGASYEQYF